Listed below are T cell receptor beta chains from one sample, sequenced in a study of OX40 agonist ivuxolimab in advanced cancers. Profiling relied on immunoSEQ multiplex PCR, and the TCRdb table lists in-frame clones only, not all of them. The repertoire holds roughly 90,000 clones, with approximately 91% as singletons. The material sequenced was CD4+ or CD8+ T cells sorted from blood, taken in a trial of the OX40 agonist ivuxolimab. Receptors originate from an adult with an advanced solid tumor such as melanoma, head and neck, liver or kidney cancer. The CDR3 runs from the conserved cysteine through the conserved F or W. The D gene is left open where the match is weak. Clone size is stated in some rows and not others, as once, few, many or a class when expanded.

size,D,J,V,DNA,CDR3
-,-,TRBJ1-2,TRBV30,TGTGCCTGGAGTGCAGGGCTCCATGGCTACACCTTC,CAWSAGLHGYTF
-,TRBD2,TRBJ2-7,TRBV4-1,TGCGCCAGCAGCCTAGCGGGAGGCTACGAGCAGTACTTC,CASSLAGGYEQYF
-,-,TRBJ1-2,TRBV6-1,TGTGCCAGCACCACAGCTGGTGGCTACACCTTC,CASTTAGGYTF
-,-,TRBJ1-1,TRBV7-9,TGTGCCAGCAGCTTTAATCAGGGCGACACTGAAGCTTTCTTT,CASSFNQGDTEAFF
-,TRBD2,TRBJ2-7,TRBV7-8,TGTGCCAGCGCAGCGGGGGGCCTGGGTGACGAGCAGTACTTC,CASAAGGLGDEQYF
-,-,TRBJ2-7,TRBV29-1,TGCAGCGTGGTATCCGGGACAAGAGCTTCCGAGCAGTACTTC,CSVVSGTRASEQYF
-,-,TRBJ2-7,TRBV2,TGTGCCAGCAGATTGGAAGGGTCGTCCTACGAGCAGTACTTC,CASRLEGSSYEQYF
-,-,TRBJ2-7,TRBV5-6,TGTGCCAGCAGCTTCGCCCCTAGCAGCTACGAGCAGTACTTC,CASSFAPSSYEQYF
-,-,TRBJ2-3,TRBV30,TGTGCCTGGAGTATGGTATTCACAGATACGCAGTATTTT,CAWSMVFTDTQYF
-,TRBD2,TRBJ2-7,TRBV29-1,TGCAGCGTAATGACTAGCGGGACCTACGAGCAGTACTTC,CSVMTSGTYEQYF
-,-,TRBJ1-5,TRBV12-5,TGTGCTAGTGGGCACGATAGCAATCAGCCCCAGCATTTT,CASGHDSNQPQHF
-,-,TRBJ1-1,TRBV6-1,TGTGCCAGCAGTGAAGGGGATACGAACACTGAAGCTTTCTTT,CASSEGDTNTEAFF
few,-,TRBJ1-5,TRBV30,TGTGCCTGGAGCCTGACCAAGGGAAATCAGCCCCAGCATTTT,CAWSLTKGNQPQHF
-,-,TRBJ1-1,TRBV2,TGTGCCAGCAGTAACTTACAGGGTGACACTGAAGCTTTCTTT,CASSNLQGDTEAFF
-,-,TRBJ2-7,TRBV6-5,TGTGCCAGCACCCAAGCAGGAGCCGCCAACGAGCAGTACTTC,CASTQAGAANEQYF
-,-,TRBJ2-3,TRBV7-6,TGTGCCAGCAGCTTAAGGGGACTTGCCACAGATACGCAGTATTTT,CASSLRGLATDTQYF
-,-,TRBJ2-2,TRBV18,TGTGCCAGCTCACCACCCCAGGGGCTTAACACCGGGGAGCTGTTTTTT,CASSPPQGLNTGELFF
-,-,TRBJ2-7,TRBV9,TGTGCCAGCAGCGTAGAGGGAAGGTCGGACGAGCAGTACTTC,CASSVEGRSDEQYF
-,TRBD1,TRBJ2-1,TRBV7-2,TGTGCCAGCAGCTGGGGACAGAGCTCCTACAATGAGCAGTTCTTC,CASSWGQSSYNEQFF
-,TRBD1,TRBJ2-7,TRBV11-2,TGTGCCAGCAGCGTTTATACCCCGCCGACAGGGAACGAGCAGTACTTC,CASSVYTPPTGNEQYF
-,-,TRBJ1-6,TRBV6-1,TGTGCCAGCAGGGCTACAGAAAATTCACCCCTCCACTTT,CASRATENSPLHF
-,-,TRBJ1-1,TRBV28,TGTGCCAGCAGTTTGATCTATTCTGAAGCTTTCTTT,CASSLIYSEAFF
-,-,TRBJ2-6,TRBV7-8,TGTGCCAGCAGCTTAATAAGTTCGGCCGTCTACTCCTCTGGGGCCAACGTCCTGACTTTC,CASSLISSAVYSSGANVLTF
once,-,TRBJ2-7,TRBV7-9,TGTGCCAGCAGCCTCTTTTACGAGCAGTACTTC,CASSLFYEQYF